This TCR beta chain is drawn from a study of cytomegalovirus exposure and HLA in healthy donors. Notes on the study in general: Highly shared sequence variants in one cluster were likely a sequencing artifact. Researchers reported in a later analysis that a missense DCLRE1C variant was tied to TCR beta V- and J-gene trimming.

Samples came from healthy bone marrow donors. As for this clone: The antigen is unknown.

A multiplex PCR was run with 60 Vbeta primers and 13 Jbeta primers. Libraries were prepared by immunoSEQ multiplex PCR; TCRdb keeps only in-frame clonotypes and omits some of them. The sample yields approximately 74,000 clones, less than 80% seen once. Between the trimmed V and J ends, which lost 8 bases and 7 bases, there was a span of 20 bases. The CDR3 sequence is 14 residues long. The germline V gene encodes CDR1 SGHAT and CDR2 FQNNGV. The sequenced sample was PBMCs. This chain connects TRBV11-2 to TRBJ1-2; D may be TRBD1 (5 bases). This sequence was found in a man between 60 and 75 years old in good health and CMV-seropositive. The CDR3 reads CASGRDRASFGYTF. CDR3 bases: TGTGCCAGCGGACGAGACAGAGCTAGTTTTGGCTACACCTTC.